This T cell receptor (beta chain) emerged from a study of radiotherapy plus CTLA-4 blockade in lung cancer. Whole-study findings and limits: Radiotherapy with ipilimumab was followed by blood expansion of tumor-derived clones.

Points on this clone: What it binds is not known.

TCRdb's copy holds only in-frame clones and misses some; the assay was immunoSEQ multiplex PCR. The sample has 53,000 or so clones, around nine tenths seen once. The source of this sequence is a human donor with non-small cell lung cancer that progressed on radiotherapy plus ipilimumab. Some clones in this sample may be carry-over from other donors' samples. The specimen was peripheral blood, collected from a patient treated with radiotherapy plus ipilimumab.

This CDR3 reads CASRGPREGSYEQYF. CDR3 nucleotide sequence: TGTGCCAGCCGAGGCCCCCGGGAGGGTAGCTACGAGCAGTACTTC. The rearrangement links TRBV6-5 to TRBJ2-7; 8 bases are a match to TRBD2. Germline V gene data show CDR1 as MNHEY and CDR2 as SVGAGI. The CDR3 totals 15 residues. The V segment lost 8 bases and the J segment 3 bases; nucleotides outside the gene matches: 12.